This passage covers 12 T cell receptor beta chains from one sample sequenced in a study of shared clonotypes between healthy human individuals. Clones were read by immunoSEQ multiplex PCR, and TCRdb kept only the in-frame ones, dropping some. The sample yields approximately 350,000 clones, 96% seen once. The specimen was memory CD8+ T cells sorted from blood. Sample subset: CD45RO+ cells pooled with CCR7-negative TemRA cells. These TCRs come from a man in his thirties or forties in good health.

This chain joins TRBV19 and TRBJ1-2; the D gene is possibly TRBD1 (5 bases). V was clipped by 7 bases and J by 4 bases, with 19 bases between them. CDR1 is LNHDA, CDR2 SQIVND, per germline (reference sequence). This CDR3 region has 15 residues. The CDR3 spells CASTPSSGARYGYTF. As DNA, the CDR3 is TGTGCCAGTACTCCATCTAGCGGGGCCCGCTATGGCTACACCTTC.

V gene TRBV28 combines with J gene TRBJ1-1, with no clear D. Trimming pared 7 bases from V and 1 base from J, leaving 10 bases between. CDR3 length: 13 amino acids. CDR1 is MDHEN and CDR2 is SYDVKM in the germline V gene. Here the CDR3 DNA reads TGTGCCAGCATCCGGGAGAAGAACACTGAAGCTTTCTTT. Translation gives CASIREKNTEAFF.

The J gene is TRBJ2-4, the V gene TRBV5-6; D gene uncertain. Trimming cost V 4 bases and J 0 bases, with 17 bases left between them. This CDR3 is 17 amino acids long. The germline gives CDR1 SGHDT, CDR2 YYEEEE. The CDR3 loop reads CASSAYHGRPAKNIQYF. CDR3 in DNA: TGTGCCAGCAGCGCTTATCACGGGCGCCCAGCCAAAAACATTCAGTACTTC.

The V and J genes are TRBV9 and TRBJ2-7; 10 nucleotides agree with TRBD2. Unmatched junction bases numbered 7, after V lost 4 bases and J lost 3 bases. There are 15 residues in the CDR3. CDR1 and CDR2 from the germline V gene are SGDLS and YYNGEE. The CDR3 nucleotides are TGTGCCAGCAGCCCCGGGACTAGCGCCTACTACGAGCAGTACTTC. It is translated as CASSPGTSAYYEQYF. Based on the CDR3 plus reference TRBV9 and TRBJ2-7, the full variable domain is DSGVTQTPKHLITATGQRVTLRCSPRSGDLSVYWYQQSLDQGLQFLIQYYNGEERAKGNILERFSAQQFPDLHSELNLSSLELGDSALYFCASSPGTSAYYEQYFGPGTRLTVT.

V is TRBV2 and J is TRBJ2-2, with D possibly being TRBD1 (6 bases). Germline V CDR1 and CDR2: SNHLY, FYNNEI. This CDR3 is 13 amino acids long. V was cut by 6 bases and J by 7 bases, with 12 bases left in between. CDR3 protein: CASRGTPDGELFF. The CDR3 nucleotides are TGTGCCAGCAGGGGGACACCCGACGGGGAGCTGTTTTTT. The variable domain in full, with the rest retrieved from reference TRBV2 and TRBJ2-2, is EPEVTQTPSHQVTQMGQEVILRCVPISNHLYFYWYRQILGQKVEFLVSFYNNEISEKSEIFDDQFSVERPDGSNFTLKIRSTKLEDSAMYFCASRGTPDGELFFGEGSRLTVL.

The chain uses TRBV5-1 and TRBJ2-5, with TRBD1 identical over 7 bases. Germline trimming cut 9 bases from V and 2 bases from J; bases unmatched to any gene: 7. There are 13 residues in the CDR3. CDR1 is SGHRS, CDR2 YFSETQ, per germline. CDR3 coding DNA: TGCGCCATCCCCAGGACAGGACAAGAGACCCAGTACTTC. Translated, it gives CAIPRTGQETQYF.

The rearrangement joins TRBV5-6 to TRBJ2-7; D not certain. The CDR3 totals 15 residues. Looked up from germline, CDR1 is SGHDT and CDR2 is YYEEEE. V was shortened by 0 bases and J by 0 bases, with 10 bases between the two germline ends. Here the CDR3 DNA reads TGTGCCAGCAGCTTGGGTGGAATTAGCTCCTACGAGCAGTACTTC. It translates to CASSLGGISSYEQYF. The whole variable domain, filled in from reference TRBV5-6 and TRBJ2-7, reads DAGVTQSPTHLIKTRGQQVTLRCSPKSGHDTVSWYQQALGQGPQFIFQYYEEEERQRGNFPDRFSGHQFPNYSSELNVNALLLGDSALYLCASSLGGISSYEQYFGPGTRLTVT.

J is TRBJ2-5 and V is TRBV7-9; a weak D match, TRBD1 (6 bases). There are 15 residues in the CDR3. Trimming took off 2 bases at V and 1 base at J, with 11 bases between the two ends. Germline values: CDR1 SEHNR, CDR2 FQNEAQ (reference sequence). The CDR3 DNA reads TGTGCCAGCAGCTTAACCGGGACAAGCCAAGAGACCCAGTACTTC. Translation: CASSLTGTSQETQYF.

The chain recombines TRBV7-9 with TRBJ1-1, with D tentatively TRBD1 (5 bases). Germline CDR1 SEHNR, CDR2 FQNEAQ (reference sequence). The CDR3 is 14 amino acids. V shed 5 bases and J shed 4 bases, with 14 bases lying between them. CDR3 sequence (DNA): TGTGCCAGCAGCCCCGCGGGGGTGGGCACTGAAGCTTTCTTT. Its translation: CASSPAGVGTEAFF.

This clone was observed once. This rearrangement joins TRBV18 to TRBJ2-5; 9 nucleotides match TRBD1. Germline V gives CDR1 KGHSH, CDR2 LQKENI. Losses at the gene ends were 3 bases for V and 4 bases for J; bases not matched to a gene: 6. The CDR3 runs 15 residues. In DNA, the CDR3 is TGTGCCAGCTCACCTACTATGGGACAGGGAGAGACCCAGTACTTC. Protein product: CASSPTMGQGETQYF.

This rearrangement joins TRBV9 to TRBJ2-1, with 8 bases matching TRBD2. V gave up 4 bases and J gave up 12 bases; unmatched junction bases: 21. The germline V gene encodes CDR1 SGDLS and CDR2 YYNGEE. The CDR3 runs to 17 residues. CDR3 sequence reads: CASSPLLSGRGLNRQFF. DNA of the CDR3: TGTGCCAGCAGCCCCCTCTTGTCCGGGAGGGGGTTGAATCGGCAGTTCTTC.

The CDR3 loop reads CAITREGSYEQYF. The CDR3 DNA follows: TGTGCCATCACTCGGGAGGGGTCCTACGAGCAGTACTTC. V usage is TRBV10-3 and J usage is TRBJ2-7; 8 bases align to TRBD2. Germline values: CDR1 ENHRY, CDR2 SYGVKD. Trimming cost V 7 bases and J 1 base; bases outside gene matches: 3. The CDR3 extends over 13 amino acids.